This entry describes one T cell receptor (beta chain). This clone occurred once. The target of this receptor is not known. No much larger clone is present one base from it, and per-base qualities are unavailable. This record belongs to a study of shared clonotypes between healthy human individuals (dated by TCRdb to 2018 to 2021). Broadly, across the study: The cohort included three men and a couple of women between 18 and 49 years of age. Per donor, three plates each were used for CD4 naive and CD4 memory, two for CD8 naive, and one for CD8 memory. The study deeply sequenced blood TCR repertoires of several healthy adults to estimate repertoire size and the extent of clonotype sharing between individuals. Libraries were prepared and TCR repertoires were sequenced by different laboratories using diverse techniques, in order to increase sequencing depth and limit assay-specific biases. Per donor, leukapheresis produced somewhere between about 0.8 and 9.5 billion PBMCs. Paper-wide results and their limitations: Compared with non-shared clonotypes, the clonotypes found in all four sorted-subset donors had higher generation probabilities. When several donors were compared, the shared fraction of clonotypes was around 4.6% for naive CD4, over 3% for naive CD8, 2% to 2.5% for memory CD4, and 0.3% to 0.5% for memory CD8. The small number of donors limited the genetic and exposure-history diversity represented. Naive subsets generally had larger estimated clonotype richness than memory subsets did. Sampling was restricted to blood, and TCR repertoires in tissues likely differ from the TCR repertoires found in blood. Rarefaction of sorted-subset datasets indicated incomplete sequencing despite the large sequencing depth. Pairwise subsampling indicated that sequencing depth was expected to affect the degree of clonotype sharing among donors.

CD8 naive samples were obtained by positive selection for CCR7 among CD45RO-negative cells, yielding a CD45RA+CCR7+ population from which TemRA cells were excluded. The donors were healthy, HIV-negative adults with no recently reported acute infections or vaccinations. Every donor was a Caucasian adult residing in Nashville, Tennessee, USA. Blood was collected by leukapheresis, and PBMCs were isolated by Ficoll-Histopaque density gradient centrifugation and then cryopreserved in liquid nitrogen vapor phase. Analytical flow cytometry was used to check the purity and quantity of every magnetically sorted T cell population. From each sorted fraction, genomic DNA was isolated and quantified by UV absorbance on a Nanodrop 2000c. The germline ends are 13 bases apart after V is trimmed by 4 bases and J by 3 bases. Its CDR3 holds 14 amino acids, cysteine through phenylalanine. CDR3 DNA only is kept here, 42 bases in frame from base 1. CDR1 and CDR2, per the germline V gene, are MNHNS and SASEGT.

Using the deep immunoSEQ assay, TCR CDR3 regions were amplified from genomic DNA by multiplex PCR. Extracted genomic DNA from each cell subset was spread evenly across all wells of several immunoSEQ 96-well plates, with each plate serving as a replicate. For sorted subsets, around 0.2 ug of genomic DNA, equivalent to roughly 33,000 T cell genomes, went into each replicate PCR. The purified libraries were quantified using a Qubit 3.0 fluorometer, sized with a Bioanalyzer 2100, and then quantified again using the KAPA Library Quantification kit. Every immunoSEQ 96-well plate was sequenced on a separate single-read 150-cycle Illumina NextSeq 550 flow cell. The published analysis was carried out like this. The immunoSEQ output contained only junctional sequences without quality scores, so filtering could not match that applied to full-length reads. To assign V/J genes and CDR3, sequences were annotated using PyIR, a Python wrapper for IgBLAST v1.9, with IMGT germline references. Reads were filtered out if the reads had weak V/J assignments (E-value above 1e-6), no CDR3, stop codons, out-of-frame junctions, or ambiguous translated residues. V3J clonotypes were defined by identical inferred V gene, J gene, and CDR3 amino acid sequence. Percentage overlap between repertoires was computed as shared unique clonotypes divided by the size of the smaller repertoire. Richness of each repertoire was evaluated using RTK rarefaction, the Chao1 estimator, and Recon v2.1 estimates of unobserved clonotypes. Generation probabilities for all TCRbeta clonotypes obtained by the gDNA method from four donors were computed using OLGA. Entries here come from immuneACCESS through TCRdb and include only in-frame sequences with V and J called. Some clones fail to appear in such tables; in the studies checked, an unresolved V gene covers under half of the shortfall, and the cause of the remainder is unknown. Clonal size and the V and J genes are those of that table, whereas D and trimming came from the DNA. The sample table shows about 1,900,000 clones, and approximately 94% are seen once. Approximately 1.2% of the sample is in the top ten clones.

Sequenced: naive CD8+ T cells sorted from blood. The cell subset or site tag for this specimen amounts to: CD45RA+CCR7+. This sequence was found in a man younger than 35 in good health. The rearrangement combines TRBV6-1 with TRBJ2-7; the D segment could be TRBD2, given 6 matching bases. The DNA sequence is TGTGCCAGCAGTGCAGGAGGGGCGGGCTACGAGCAGTACTTC. The resulting protein is CASSAGGAGYEQYF.